Each of the 27 T cell receptor beta chains below was sequenced from the same sample in a study of shared T cell receptors in the human thymus. The assay was immunoSEQ multiplex PCR, and TCRdb's table has in-frame clones only and misses some. The repertoire includes over 650,000 clones, approximately 87% of them detected once, and about 0.0094% sits in the top ten. These data also featured in a second study, about human thymus T cells.

Material for sequencing was thymocytes. The receptor set was obtained from a boy under two years old with a congenital heart defect.

J is TRBJ1-1 and V is TRBV28; no reliable D call. The CDR3 contains 13 residues. The ends were cut back, 6 bases at V and 1 base at J, with 9 bases in the middle. CDR1 is MDHEN and CDR2 is SYDVKM in the germline V gene. This CDR3 is CASSQTPNTEAFF. The CDR3 DNA sequence: TGTGCCAGCAGCCAGACACCGAACACTGAAGCTTTCTTT.

The rearrangement joins TRBV4-3 to TRBJ2-7, with TRBD2 matching over 11 bases. The CDR3 totals 17 residues. V shed 4 bases and J 1 base; nucleotides not matched to a gene: 9. The germline gives CDR1 LGHNA, CDR2 YSLEER. The CDR3: CASSRSLASGGSYEQYF. DNA of the CDR3: TGCGCCAGCAGCCGAAGCCTGGCTAGCGGGGGGTCCTACGAGCAGTACTTC.

V gene TRBV7-9 combines with J gene TRBJ1-2; D not certain. V gave up 11 bases and J gave up 0 bases, with 13 bases separating them. Looked up from germline, CDR1 is SEHNR and CDR2 is FQNEAQ (reference sequence). CDR3 length: 13 amino acids. CDR3 sequence reads: CAEARVANYGYTF. CDR3 sequence (DNA): TGTGCCGAAGCGAGGGTGGCTAACTATGGCTACACCTTC.

V gene TRBV30 combines with J gene TRBJ2-2; D perhaps matches TRBD2 (6 bases). Germline CDR1 and CDR2: GTSNPN and SVGIG (reference sequence). Trimming cost V 1 base and J 0 bases, with 9 bases left between them. The CDR3 spans 15 residues. In nucleotides, the CDR3 is TGTGCCTGGAGTGGGGGGGTAACGAACACCGGGGAGCTGTTTTTT. Translation: CAWSGGVTNTGELFF.

This chain joins TRBV6-4 and TRBJ2-3, with 9 positions matching TRBD2. This CDR3 is 15 amino acids long. Germline-derived CDR1 and CDR2 are MRHNA and SNTAGT. J lost 1 base, V lost 3 bases, and 2 bases had no gene match. The CDR3 nucleotides are TGTGCCAGCAGTGAGGGACTAGCCCGCACAGATACGCAGTATTTT. Its protein product is CASSEGLARTDTQYF.

The chain couples TRBV5-1 to TRBJ2-1; 11 bases are shared with TRBD1. Germline-derived CDR1 and CDR2 are SGHRS and YFSETQ. The V and J ends lost 4 bases and 6 bases, in that order; junction bases with no gene match: 15. This CDR3 is built from 18 residues. Here the CDR3 reads CASSPRPPGTGGVNEQFF. In DNA form, the CDR3 reads TGCGCCAGCAGCCCTCGGCCCCCCGGGACAGGGGGTGTCAATGAGCAGTTCTTC.

This chain connects TRBV6-1 to TRBJ1-5; D is possibly TRBD1 (5 bases). This CDR3 is built from 15 residues. From germline, CDR1 is MNHNS and CDR2 SASEGT. V lost 7 bases and J lost 6, with 19 bases in between. The CDR3 sequence is CASKRAGPPVQPQHF. The CDR3 DNA follows: TGTGCCAGCAAGAGGGCGGGACCCCCCGTTCAGCCCCAGCATTTT.

This rearrangement joins TRBV7-3 to TRBJ2-7; TRBD1 is a possible D gene (5 bases). The germline V and J ends were trimmed by 6 bases and 2 bases, with 17 bases remaining between them. The CDR3 sequence is 15 residues long. The germline CDR1 and CDR2 sequences are SGHTA and FQGTGA. The CDR3 is CASRRHQGIPYEQYF. The CDR3 nucleotides are TGTGCCAGCAGGCGACATCAGGGTATCCCCTACGAGCAGTACTTC.

The chain couples TRBV18 to TRBJ1-2, with 10 nucleotides matching TRBD1. J lost 4 bases, V lost 3 bases, and 8 bases had no gene match. This CDR3 has 16 amino acids. Germline CDR1 and CDR2: KGHSH and LQKENI. The CDR3 DNA follows: TGTGCCAGCTCACCGAAACCGGACAGGGGGATCTATGGCTACACCTTC. This encodes CASSPKPDRGIYGYTF.

J is TRBJ1-1 and V is TRBV27; 8 positions agree with TRBD1. Germline V gene lookup returns CDR1 MNHEY and CDR2 SMNVEV (reference sequence). Trimming at V came to 1 base and at J to 1 base, leaving 5 bases not matched to a gene. The CDR3 is 16 residues long. The DNA of the CDR3 is TGTGCCAGCAGTTTATTGTCAGGGGGCGGGAACACTGAAGCTTTCTTT. Its protein is CASSLLSGGGNTEAFF.

This chain connects TRBV5-5 to TRBJ2-3; 8 bases are a match to TRBD1. CDR3 length: 15 amino acids. Germline trimming cut 0 bases from V and 3 bases from J; bases unmatched to any gene: 3. Germline CDR1 reads SGHKS; CDR2 reads YYEKEE (reference sequence). The CDR3 bases are TGTGCCAGCAGCTTGGAGACAGGGGCAACAGATACGCAGTATTTT. This gives the protein CASSLETGATDTQYF. Complete variable domain (other parts from reference TRBV5-5 and TRBJ2-3): DAGVTQSPTHLIKTRGQQVTLRCSPISGHKSVSWYQQVLGQGPQFIFQYYEKEERGRGNFPDRFSARQFPNYSSELNVNALLLGDSALYLCASSLETGATDTQYFGPGTRLTVL.

This clone was observed once. V and J are TRBV5-1 and TRBJ2-7; 7 bases fit TRBD1. Germline V gene lookup returns CDR1 SGHRS and CDR2 YFSETQ. The CDR3 extends over 12 amino acids. V was clipped by 6 bases and J by 5 bases; unmatched bases: 5. CDR3 loop: CASTSTGNEQYF. The CDR3 nucleotides read TGCGCCAGCACCTCGACAGGGAACGAGCAGTACTTC.

The chain recombines TRBV6-1 with TRBJ2-2; D is undetermined. CDR3 size: 12 residues. The V end lost 2 bases, the J end lost 5 bases, and 3 bases lay between the germline ends. Germline assignment: CDR1 MNHNS and CDR2 SASEGT. CDR3 DNA: TGTGCCAGCAGTGAATTAACCGGGGAGCTGTTTTTT. It encodes CASSELTGELFF.

This clone has more than one count but fewer than ten. This sequence joins TRBV14 and TRBJ1-1, with D possibly TRBD1 on 6 matching bases. The CDR3 loop spans 17 amino acids. Germline V gives CDR1 SGHDN, CDR2 FVKESK. V shed 4 bases and J shed 3 bases, with 21 bases lying between them. CDR3 residues: CASSPGYRDIEDTEAFF. The CDR3 nucleotides are TGTGCCAGCAGCCCCGGGTACCGGGACATAGAGGACACTGAAGCTTTCTTT.

The chain couples TRBV10-3 to TRBJ2-7; the D gene is possibly TRBD2 (6 bases). V gave up 6 bases and J gave up 3 bases, with 12 bases separating them. This CDR3 has 13 amino acids. The germline gives CDR1 ENHRY, CDR2 SYGVKD. CDR3 nucleotide sequence: TGTGCCATCAGACCGGGGGTGGACTACGAGCAGTACTTC. It yields the protein CAIRPGVDYEQYF.

This clone occurred a few times. The rearrangement joins TRBV19 to TRBJ1-5, with a possible D match to TRBD1 (6 bases). The CDR3 consists of 17 residues. The ends were cut back, 5 bases at V and 5 bases at J, with 22 bases in the middle. CDR1 and CDR2 from the germline V gene are LNHDA and SQIVND (reference sequence). CDR3 protein: CASSETGKRGHYQPQHF. The CDR3 nucleotides read TGTGCCAGTAGTGAAACAGGGAAGAGGGGCCATTATCAGCCCCAGCATTTT.

This chain links TRBV28 with TRBJ2-1; the D is unclear. This CDR3 is built from 10 residues. V was clipped by 7 bases and J by 13 bases, with 11 bases between them. Germline CDR1 is MDHEN and CDR2 is SYDVKM. CDR3 protein: CASTVRGQFF. CDR3 DNA sequence: TGTGCCAGCACTGTTAGAGGTCAGTTCTTC.

This clone has more than one count but fewer than ten. The chain combines TRBV27 with TRBJ1-5; TRBD1 matches at 8 bases. V lost 6 bases, J lost 5 bases, and 3 bases stayed unmatched. The V gene's germline CDR1 is MNHEY and CDR2 SMNVEV (reference sequence). CDR3 length: 13 residues. DNA of the CDR3: TGTGCCAGCAGGGACAGGGAGGATCAGCCCCAGCATTTT. It codes for CASRDREDQPQHF.

Here the CDR3 DNA reads TGTGCCACCGCGTTGGAGTACCCAGAAGACTACGAGCAGTACTTC. This codes for CATALEYPEDYEQYF. V and J are TRBV10-3 and TRBJ2-7; no firm D call. Germline lookup yields CDR1 ENHRY and CDR2 SYGVKD. The CDR3 is 15 amino acids. Trimming pared 10 bases from V and 3 bases from J, leaving 22 bases between.

The rearrangement links TRBV10-3 to TRBJ2-5; weak D call: TRBD1 (6 bases). The V end was cut by 3 bases, the J end by 2 bases, with 10 bases between. The CDR3 totals 14 residues. Germline V gene lookup returns CDR1 ENHRY and CDR2 SYGVKD. CDR3 region: CAISEGTQQETQYF. Here the CDR3 DNA reads TGTGCCATCAGTGAAGGGACACAGCAAGAGACCCAGTACTTC.

The chain combines TRBV7-2 with TRBJ1-5, with a tentative D call TRBD1 (6 bases). This CDR3 is built from 15 residues. The ends were cut back, 6 bases at V and 0 bases at J, with 12 bases in the middle. Germline CDR1 and CDR2: SGHTA and FQGNSA. CDR3 nucleotide sequence: TGTGCCAGCAGTTCGACAGGCTATAGCAATCAGCCCCAGCATTTT. Translated: CASSSTGYSNQPQHF. The entire variable domain, with the rest obtained from reference TRBV7-2 and TRBJ1-5, is as follows: GAGVSQSPSNKVTEKGKDVELRCDPISGHTALYWYRQSLGQGLEFLIYFQGNSAPDKSGLPSDRFSAERTGGSVSTLTIQRTQQEDSAVYLCASSSTGYSNQPQHFGDGTRLSIL.

The rearrangement uses TRBV4-3 and TRBJ1-1; D is possibly TRBD1 (6 bases). The CDR3 has 15 residues. Trimming shortened V by 0 bases and J by 5 bases, and 13 bases separated the two germline ends. The germline CDR1 and CDR2 sequences are LGHNA and YSLEER. In DNA, the CDR3 is TGCGCCAGCAGCCAAGAGGCACAGGGAACAACTGAAGCTTTCTTT. Translating it yields CASSQEAQGTTEAFF.

The rearrangement links TRBV2 to TRBJ2-7; D is undetermined. The CDR3 extends over 15 amino acids. Germline V gene sequence: CDR1 SNHLY, CDR2 FYNNEI. V was clipped by 2 bases and J by 0 bases, with 11 bases between them. CDR3 nucleotides: TGTGCCAGCAGTGAATGGGCCGACAACTCCTACGAGCAGTACTTC. Encoded protein: CASSEWADNSYEQYF.

The rearrangement links TRBV5-1 to TRBJ1-2; possible D gene TRBD1, 5 bases. The CDR3 is made up of 15 amino acids. Trimming took 4 bases from V and 6 from J, leaving 19 bases between them. CDR1 SGHRS and CDR2 YFSETQ come from the germline V gene. The CDR3 reads CASSPPTGGRDGYTF. The CDR3 DNA reads TGCGCCAGCAGCCCCCCGACGGGGGGTCGGGATGGCTACACCTTC.

V usage is TRBV20-1 and J usage is TRBJ2-1; D gene uncertain. Trimming took off 6 bases at V and 7 bases at J, with 10 bases between the two ends. Germline V gene data show CDR1 as DFQATT and CDR2 as SNEGSKA (reference sequence). CDR3 size: 11 residues. The CDR3 reads CSASFTNEQFF. CDR3 nucleotides: TGCAGTGCCTCATTCACAAATGAGCAGTTCTTC.

This clone was seen a few times. V gene TRBV4-3 combines with J gene TRBJ1-5; possibly TRBD1 for D (6 bases). CDR3 size: 19 residues. The V end lost 2 bases, the J end lost 10 bases, and 30 bases lay between the germline ends. CDR1 and CDR2 (germline): LGHNA, YSLEER. The CDR3 reads CASSQLPPGQGSQFVPQHF. The DNA for the CDR3 is TGCGCCAGCAGCCAACTACCTCCGGGACAAGGGTCCCAGTTCGTCCCCCAGCATTTT.

The chain employs TRBV14 and TRBJ2-1, with 8 bases that match TRBD2. The V and J ends lost 1 base and 5 bases, in that order; junction bases with no gene match: 4. In germline, CDR1 is SGHDN, CDR2 FVKESK. CDR3 length: 15 residues. CDR3 loop: CASSQVQRENNEQFF. CDR3 DNA sequence: TGTGCCAGCAGCCAAGTCCAGCGGGAGAACAATGAGCAGTTCTTC.